This T cell receptor beta chain was recorded in a study of radiotherapy plus CTLA-4 blockade in lung cancer. In regard to this clone: Its specificity is unknown.

There are 15 residues in the CDR3. Germline V gene data show CDR1 as SNHLY and CDR2 as FYNNEI. V was clipped by 5 bases and J by 1 base, with 12 bases between them. The repertoire was sequenced with immunoSEQ multiplex PCR; TCRdb's copy has only in-frame clones and lacks some. The sample lists 90,000 to 100,000 clones; roughly 80% were seen once. Regarding the study as a whole: Blood TCR clones of tumor origin expanded after radiotherapy plus ipilimumab.

The chain recombines TRBV2 with TRBJ1-5, with D unclear. This TCR was sampled from a human donor with non-small cell lung cancer that progressed on radiotherapy plus ipilimumab. Sequencing used peripheral blood, obtained from a patient treated with radiotherapy plus ipilimumab. This CDR3 is CASSRDHNSNQPQHF. The CDR3 region has the DNA TGTGCCAGCAGTCGTGACCATAACAGCAATCAGCCCCAGCATTTT.